These 30 T cell receptor beta chains share one sample of origin, sequenced in a study of shared clonotypes between healthy human individuals. Profiled with immunoSEQ multiplex PCR; TCRdb holds only in-frame clones, not every one. The table has around 2.3 million clones, approximately 94% seen once. Sequencing used naive CD4+ T cells sorted from blood. Subset of the sample: CD45RA+ positively selected. All receptors come from a man younger than 30 in good health.

This rearrangement joins TRBV4-2 to TRBJ2-5, with D possibly matching TRBD1 (6 bases). The germline CDR1 and CDR2 sequences are LGHNA and YNFKEQ. The germline V and J ends were trimmed by 0 bases and 4 bases, with 12 bases remaining between them. The CDR3 is made up of 15 amino acids. In DNA form, the CDR3 reads TGTGCCAGCAGCCAAGAGTGGGGGCCAGGAGAGACCCAGTACTTC. Protein sequence: CASSQEWGPGETQYF.

This chain links TRBV9 with TRBJ1-3; 7 bases are shared with TRBD1. There are 16 residues in the CDR3. V dropped 3 bases and J dropped 1; count of bases not matched to a gene: 7. Looked up from germline, CDR1 is SGDLS and CDR2 is YYNGEE. CDR3 loop: CASSDRQGGSGNTIYF. The CDR3 bases are TGTGCCAGCAGCGACCGACAGGGAGGATCTGGAAACACCATATATTTT.

The chain couples TRBV4-3 to TRBJ2-2; D is perhaps TRBD2 (6 bases). V lost 0 bases and J lost 4, with 18 bases in between. Germline V gene lookup returns CDR1 LGHNA and CDR2 YSLEER. The CDR3 sequence is 18 residues long. The CDR3 nucleotides read TGCGCCAGCAGCCAAGACACCGGGACTTGGGGCTCCACCGGGGAGCTGTTTTTT. This encodes CASSQDTGTWGSTGELFF.

The chain carries TRBV6-5 and TRBJ1-2, with D possibly being TRBD1 (6 bases). This CDR3 is 14 amino acids long. CDR1 is MNHEY, CDR2 SVGAGI, per germline. Trimming stripped 5 bases from V and 8 bases from J, with 18 bases between. The CDR3 loop is CASSKGGQGIGYTF. CDR3 sequence (DNA): TGTGCCAGCAGTAAGGGGGGGCAGGGGATAGGCTACACCTTC.

The chain recombines TRBV11-2 with TRBJ1-1; a weak D match, TRBD1 (5 bases). Germline values: CDR1 SGHAT, CDR2 FQNNGV. The V end lost 7 bases, the J end lost 2 bases, and 14 bases lay between the germline ends. The CDR3 has 14 residues. CDR3 nucleotide sequence: TGTGCCAGCAACAAGGCCGGGGCCAACACTGAAGCTTTCTTT. Amino acids: CASNKAGANTEAFF.

The chain employs TRBV6-6 and TRBJ1-4; 8 positions match TRBD1. This CDR3 contains 14 residues. Trimming removed 5 bases from V and 3 bases from J; junction bases left unmatched: 2. Germline CDR1 and CDR2: MNHNY and SVGAGI (reference sequence). DNA for the CDR3: TGTGCCAGCAGTCAGACAGGGGCTAATGAAAAACTGTTTTTT. This sequence encodes CASSQTGANEKLFF.

This chain joins TRBV5-1 and TRBJ2-3; D ambiguous. Trimming shortened V by 0 bases and J by 4 bases, and 9 bases separated the two germline ends. Per the germline V gene, CDR1 is SGHRS and CDR2 is YFSETQ. The length of the CDR3 is 14 residues. This CDR3 is CASSLEGTSDTQYF. As DNA, the CDR3 is TGCGCCAGCAGCTTGGAAGGCACCTCAGATACGCAGTATTTT. The whole variable domain, filled in from reference TRBV5-1 and TRBJ2-3, reads KAGVTQTPRYLIKTRGQQVTLSCSPISGHRSVSWYQQTPGQGLQFLFEYFSETQRNKGNFPGRFSGRQFSNSRSEMNVSTLELGDSALYLCASSLEGTSDTQYFGPGTRLTVL.

This clone was found a few times. This sequence joins TRBV29-1 and TRBJ2-7; 11 bases align to TRBD1. The V gene end was trimmed by 1 base and the J gene end by 6 bases; junction bases not matched to a gene: 2. This CDR3 contains 13 residues. Germline values: CDR1 SQVTM, CDR2 ANQGSEA. The CDR3 DNA follows: TGCAGCGTTGAAGGGACAGGGGGCGGCGAGCAGTACTTC. This codes for CSVEGTGGGEQYF.

This sequence joins TRBV19 and TRBJ2-2; 8 nucleotides line up with TRBD2. After removal of 3 bases from V and 5 bases from J, the junction contained 2 bases not matched to a gene. Per the germline V gene, CDR1 is LNHDA and CDR2 is SQIVND (reference sequence). This CDR3 comprises 14 residues. The DNA of the CDR3 is TGTGCCAGTAGTATTAGCGGGAAGACCGGGGAGCTGTTTTTT. Its translation: CASSISGKTGELFF.

The rearrangement joins TRBV7-9 to TRBJ1-5, with D possibly being TRBD1 (6 bases). The CDR3 has 15 residues. V gave up 5 bases and J gave up 0 bases, with 11 bases separating them. Germline CDR1 reads SEHNR; CDR2 reads FQNEAQ (reference sequence). The CDR3 region has the DNA TGTGCCAGCAGCCATGGGACAAGTAGCAATCAGCCCCAGCATTTT. It is translated as CASSHGTSSNQPQHF.

This sequence joins TRBV6-6 and TRBJ2-1; TRBD2 agrees at 7 bases. CDR3 length equals 15 residues. V lost 2 bases, J lost 9 bases, and 10 bases stayed unmatched. Germline V gives CDR1 MNHNY, CDR2 SVGAGI (reference sequence). In DNA, the CDR3 is TGTGCCAGCAGTTACAAGTCGGGAGGAGTCGGTGAGCAGTTCTTC. The encoded protein is CASSYKSGGVGEQFF.

This rearrangement joins TRBV6-6 to TRBJ2-5; TRBD1 or TRBD2 may be the D gene (5 bases each). Germline assignment: CDR1 MNHNY and CDR2 SVGAGI (reference sequence). The length of the CDR3 is 13 residues. Trimming took off 6 bases at V and 1 base at J, with 9 bases between the two ends. CDR3: CASRRGTQETQYF. CDR3 sequence (DNA): TGTGCCAGCAGGAGGGGAACCCAAGAGACCCAGTACTTC.

Only one count was recorded for this clone. This chain uses TRBV25-1 with TRBJ1-3; a possible D gene is TRBD1 (6 bases). CDR3 length: 15 amino acids. Germline CDR1 reads MGHDK; CDR2 reads SYGVNS. V was trimmed by 5 bases and J by 4 bases, leaving 15 bases between them. CDR3: CASSSKDSYGNTIYF. The CDR3 DNA follows: TGTGCCAGCAGTTCGAAGGACAGTTACGGAAACACCATATATTTT.

V gene TRBV28 combines with J gene TRBJ1-5, with a weak D call TRBD1 (5 bases). The CDR3 runs to 13 residues. Germline V gene data show CDR1 as MDHEN and CDR2 as SYDVKM. Trimming took off 11 bases at V and 2 bases at J, with 13 bases between the two ends. DNA of the CDR3: TGTGCCCTTGGGGGGAACGGCAATCAGCCCCAGCATTTT. It yields the protein CALGGNGNQPQHF.

The rearrangement uses TRBV15 and TRBJ1-2; 9 bases fit TRBD1. The J segment lost 8 bases and the V segment lost 1 base, leaving 14 bases of the junction unmatched. The CDR3 is made up of 17 amino acids. The germline V gene has CDR1 LNHNV and CDR2 YYDKDF (reference sequence). In DNA form, the CDR3 reads TGTGCCACCAGCAGAGCTCTTGACCGGGACAGGGCCGTGGGCTACACCTTC. This translates into CATSRALDRDRAVGYTF.

CDR3 amino acids: CASSLGEGAYSPLHF. The CDR3 coding sequence is TGCGCCAGCAGCTTGGGGGAGGGGGCCTATTCACCCCTCCACTTT. The J gene is TRBJ1-6, the V gene TRBV5-1, with TRBD1 identical over 7 bases. The J segment lost 8 bases and the V segment lost 0 bases, leaving 5 bases of the junction unmatched. Germline V gene sequence: CDR1 SGHRS, CDR2 YFSETQ. The length of the CDR3 is 15 residues.

The chain recombines TRBV18 with TRBJ2-2, with unresolved D. The CDR3 extends over 17 amino acids. Trimming removed 0 bases from V and 5 bases from J, with 16 bases in between. Germline V gives CDR1 KGHSH, CDR2 LQKENI. As DNA, the CDR3 is TGTGCCAGCTCACCACCGTTCGGAACAACAATAACCGGGGAGCTGTTTTTT. This encodes CASSPPFGTTITGELFF.

This chain joins TRBV5-1 and TRBJ2-7; the D is unclear. The germline V and J ends were trimmed by 0 bases and 7 bases, with 5 bases remaining between them. The CDR3 is 11 residues long. CDR1 SGHRS and CDR2 YFSETQ come from the germline V gene. The DNA of the CDR3 is TGCGCCAGCAGCTTGGCGGAAGAGCAGTACTTC. It codes for CASSLAEEQYF. The full variable domain, rest sourced from reference TRBV5-1 and TRBJ2-7, is KAGVTQTPRYLIKTRGQQVTLSCSPISGHRSVSWYQQTPGQGLQFLFEYFSETQRNKGNFPGRFSGRQFSNSRSEMNVSTLELGDSALYLCASSLAEEQYFGPGTRLTVT.

Concerning this clone itself: In the same sample, other DNA sequences code for this CDR3. This chain uses TRBV5-6 with TRBJ2-7; perhaps TRBD2 as D (6 bases). CDR3 length: 13 residues. Germline V gene lookup returns CDR1 SGHDT and CDR2 YYEEEE. Deletions cut 4 bases from V and 1 base from J, with 9 bases between. This chain's CDR3 is CASSAGLSYEQYF. The DNA for the CDR3 is TGTGCCAGCAGCGCGGGACTTTCCTACGAGCAGTACTTC. Variable domain in full (rest from reference TRBV5-6 and TRBJ2-7): DAGVTQSPTHLIKTRGQQVTLRCSPKSGHDTVSWYQQALGQGPQFIFQYYEEEERQRGNFPDRFSGHQFPNYSSELNVNALLLGDSALYLCASSAGLSYEQYFGPGTRLTVT.

The chain recombines TRBV29-1 with TRBJ1-1; D is possibly TRBD1 (5 bases). Trimming removed 4 bases at V and 4 bases at J, with 10 bases between. The CDR3 spans 12 residues. The germline gives CDR1 SQVTM, CDR2 ANQGSEA. The CDR3 coding sequence is TGCAGCGTTGGTTCAGGGCGCACTGAAGCTTTCTTT. As protein: CSVGSGRTEAFF.

V and J are TRBV5-4 and TRBJ2-5; TRBD2 is a possible D gene (6 bases). V lost 4 bases to trimming and J lost 2 bases, with 15 bases between them. Germline lookup yields CDR1 SGHNT and CDR2 YYREEE (reference sequence). The CDR3 covers 15 residues. CDR3 bases: TGTGCCAGCAGCAGTCGGACTACCAATCAAGAGACCCAGTACTTC. Translated, it gives CASSSRTTNQETQYF. Full variable domain (remainder filled in from reference TRBV5-4 and TRBJ2-5): ETGVTQSPTHLIKTRGQQVTLRCSSQSGHNTVSWYQQALGQGPQFIFQYYREEENGRGNFPPRFSGLQFPNYSSELNVNALELDDSALYLCASSSRTTNQETQYFGPGTRLLVL.

V usage is TRBV30 and J usage is TRBJ2-1; no definite D call. This CDR3 spans 15 amino acids. Germline CDR1 is GTSNPN and CDR2 is SVGIG (reference sequence). Trimming left V 0 bases short and J 9 bases short, with 18 bases between. CDR3 region: CAWSVTVTPPGEQFF. The CDR3 DNA sequence: TGTGCCTGGAGTGTAACCGTTACCCCACCTGGTGAGCAGTTCTTC. Full variable domain (missing parts from reference TRBV30 and TRBJ2-1): SQTIHQWPATLVQPVGSPLSLECTVEGTSNPNLYWYRQAAGRGLQLLFYSVGIGQISSEVPQNLSASRPQDRQFILSSKKLLLSDSGFYLCAWSVTVTPPGEQFFGPGTRLTVL.

This chain connects TRBV7-9 to TRBJ1-3; D call uncertain. CDR1 and CDR2 (germline): SEHNR, FQNEAQ (reference sequence). Between the trimmed V and J ends, which lost 10 bases and 1 base, there was a span of 17 bases. The CDR3 totals 15 residues. The CDR3 is CATSGLSESGNTIYF. The CDR3 region has the DNA TGTGCCACTTCCGGGCTAAGCGAATCTGGAAACACCATATATTTT.

The chain links TRBV5-4 to TRBJ2-7; 7 bases agree with TRBD1. The germline V gene has CDR1 SGHNT and CDR2 YYREEE (reference sequence). This CDR3 comprises 13 residues. Trimming at V came to 4 bases and at J to 5 bases, leaving 6 bases not matched to a gene. The CDR3 is CASSAYDRDEQYF. CDR3 DNA sequence: TGTGCCAGCAGCGCCTATGACAGGGACGAGCAGTACTTC.

The rearrangement joins TRBV27 to TRBJ1-6; possibly TRBD1 for D (5 bases). This CDR3 contains 17 residues. Germline V gene sequence: CDR1 MNHEY, CDR2 SMNVEV (reference sequence). The germline V and J ends were trimmed by 8 bases and 1 base, with 18 bases remaining between them. The CDR3 region has the DNA TGTGCCAGCCGGGCAAGGGTAGGGGTTTCCTATAATTCACCCCTCCACTTT. Translated: CASRARVGVSYNSPLHF.

This rearrangement joins TRBV11-2 to TRBJ2-7; D uncertain. This CDR3 spans 13 amino acids. Trimming left V 5 bases short and J 7 bases short, with 15 bases between. Germline values: CDR1 SGHAT, CDR2 FQNNGV. This CDR3 is CASSPRMSWEQYF. CDR3 bases: TGTGCCAGCAGCCCCCGGATGTCATGGGAGCAGTACTTC.

V and J are TRBV2 and TRBJ1-1; D gene unclear. The V end was cut by 7 bases, the J end by 4 bases, with 13 bases between. CDR3 size: 13 residues. Per germline, CDR1 SNHLY and CDR2 FYNNEI. The CDR3 DNA reads TGTGCCAGCATACGATCTGTGGCCACTGAAGCTTTCTTT. Its protein product is CASIRSVATEAFF.

Details on this clone: The same CDR3 can be traced to other DNA sequences in this sample. This chain joins TRBV5-1 and TRBJ2-2; D call uncertain. CDR1 is SGHRS, CDR2 YFSETQ, per germline. The length of the CDR3 is 15 residues. Trimming stripped 0 bases from V and 1 base from J, with 7 bases between. CDR3 in amino acids: CASSLVSGNTGELFF. The DNA of the CDR3 is TGCGCCAGCAGCTTGGTTTCCGGGAACACCGGGGAGCTGTTTTTT.

The CDR3 region is CAWSVRQGGRETQYF. Written as DNA, the CDR3 is TGTGCCTGGAGTGTAAGACAGGGAGGGCGAGAGACCCAGTACTTC. The chain carries TRBV30 and TRBJ2-5; the D gene could be TRBD1 or TRBD2 (7 bases each). V gave up 0 bases and J gave up 4 bases, with 15 bases separating them. Germline values: CDR1 GTSNPN, CDR2 SVGIG (reference sequence). This CDR3 spans 15 amino acids. The complete variable domain, with remaining parts taken from reference TRBV30 and TRBJ2-5, reads SQTIHQWPATLVQPVGSPLSLECTVEGTSNPNLYWYRQAAGRGLQLLFYSVGIGQISSEVPQNLSASRPQDRQFILSSKKLLLSDSGFYLCAWSVRQGGRETQYFGPGTRLLVL.

In the case of this clone: The sample holds other DNA sequences that translate to the same CDR3. The chain couples TRBV10-1 to TRBJ2-5, with D maybe TRBD2 (6 bases). Germline V gene sequence: CDR1 WNHNN, CDR2 SYGVQD (reference sequence). The V end was cut by 0 bases, the J end by 2 bases, with 7 bases between. The CDR3 totals 14 residues. CDR3 loop: CASSESGGQETQYF. CDR3 nucleotide sequence: TGCGCCAGCAGTGAGTCGGGGGGTCAAGAGACCCAGTACTTC.